This T cell receptor beta chain was identified during a study of Ad26.COV2.S vaccination and SARS-CoV-2 variants. For the study at large: Among those in the COV1001 Ad26.COV2.S trial arm was the donor. By the intramuscular route, Ad26.COV2.S was given once, or twice 56 days apart.

The CDR3 is 19 residues long. Trimming took off 2 bases at V and 2 bases at J, with 23 bases between the two ends. Germline CDR1 and CDR2: SGHKS and YYEKEE (reference sequence). Of note for this clone: What it recognizes is unknown.

TCRdb's table, derived via immunoSEQ multiplex PCR, lists solely in-frame clones and lacks some. The sample lists approximately 280,000 clones, over 75% occurring once. Study-wide results and limits: Non-spike TCR breadth did not differ much between vaccine and placebo recipients. After vaccination, substantial breadth of spike-specific CD8+ and CD4+ responses was reported.

As to treatment: roughly 18 received Ad26.COV2.S at low or high dose, single or two shots; a few received placebo; per-sample allocation not given. At day 63 after the first vaccine or placebo injection, samples were drawn. The TCR comes from a person between 18 and 59 years old who received the Ad26.COV2.S COVID-19 vaccine or a placebo. The sequenced sample was peripheral blood, obtained in a trial of Ad26.COV2.S vaccine versus placebo. The chain joins TRBV5-5 to TRBJ2-1; D is ambiguous. CDR3 sequence (DNA): TGTGCCAGCAGCTTAACCGATGAGGTGTCGTCGGTCCCCTACAATGAGCAGTTCTTC. It specifies CASSLTDEVSSVPYNEQFF.